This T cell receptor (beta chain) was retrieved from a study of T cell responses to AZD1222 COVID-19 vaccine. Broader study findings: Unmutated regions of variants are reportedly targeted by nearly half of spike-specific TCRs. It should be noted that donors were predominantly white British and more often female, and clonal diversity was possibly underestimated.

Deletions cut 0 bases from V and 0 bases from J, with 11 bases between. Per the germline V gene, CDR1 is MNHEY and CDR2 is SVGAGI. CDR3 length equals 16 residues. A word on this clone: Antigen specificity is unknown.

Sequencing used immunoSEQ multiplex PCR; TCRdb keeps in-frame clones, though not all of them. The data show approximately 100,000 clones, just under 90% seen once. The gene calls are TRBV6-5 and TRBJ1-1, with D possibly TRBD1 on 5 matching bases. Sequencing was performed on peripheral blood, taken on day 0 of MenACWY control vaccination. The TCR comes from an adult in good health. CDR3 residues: CASSYSKGQLNTEAFF. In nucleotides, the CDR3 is TGTGCCAGCAGTTACTCGAAAGGACAACTGAACACTGAAGCTTTCTTT.